This is a list of T cell receptor beta chains from one sample in a study. TCRdb re-analysed the 5' RACE reads in MiXCR, keeping a single row per CDR3 protein. Altogether roughly 60,000 distinct CDR3 sequences are present, 26% being singletons, with the ten largest covering roughly 2.1%. The sequenced sample consisted of tumor-infiltrating Tregs sorted from the breast tumor. The receptor set was obtained from a female donor with breast cancer. The CDR3 runs from the conserved cysteine through the conserved F or W. The order of the fields is J gene, V gene, D gene, clone size, CDR3 DNA, CDR3 protein. A D gene is named only where the DNA matches it firmly. Clone size is shown for a subset of rows, as once, few, many or a class of expanded clone.

j_gene: TRBJ1-1
v_gene: TRBV5-1
d_gene: NA
abundance: many
CDR3nt: TGCGCCAGCAGCTTGGTTGATCCCACTGAAGCTTTCTTT
CDR3aa: CASSLVDPTEAFF

j_gene: TRBJ2-2
v_gene: TRBV12-3/TRBV12-4
d_gene: NA
abundance: few
CDR3nt: TGTGCCAGCAGTCAAGACCCCCGCGGGACCGGGGAGCTGTTTTTT
CDR3aa: CASSQDPRGTGELFF

j_gene: TRBJ1-1
v_gene: TRBV7-3
d_gene: NA
abundance: many
CDR3nt: TGTGCCAGCAGCTTCGGGAGGAACACTGAAGCTTTCTTT
CDR3aa: CASSFGRNTEAFF

j_gene: TRBJ2-1
v_gene: TRBV25-1
d_gene: TRBD2
abundance: NA
CDR3nt: TGTGCCAGCAGTGATAGCGGGAGGTATAAGTACAATGAGCAGTTCTTC
CDR3aa: CASSDSGRYKYNEQFF

j_gene: TRBJ1-6
v_gene: TRBV7-9
d_gene: NA
abundance: NA
CDR3nt: TGTGCCAGCAGCCGGGACCAGGATTCACCCCTCCACTTT
CDR3aa: CASSRDQDSPLHF

j_gene: TRBJ1-1
v_gene: TRBV13
d_gene: NA
abundance: few
CDR3nt: TGTGCCAGCAGCTTGAACGGGAACACTGAAGCTTTCTTT
CDR3aa: CASSLNGNTEAFF

j_gene: TRBJ2-3
v_gene: TRBV3-1
d_gene: NA
abundance: NA
CDR3nt: TGTGCCAGCAGCCAAGAAGCGGCCCGTGCAAATACGCAGTATTTT
CDR3aa: CASSQEAARANTQYF

j_gene: TRBJ2-7
v_gene: TRBV6-6
d_gene: NA
abundance: NA
CDR3nt: TGTGCCAGCAGTTATAGCCGCGAGCAGTACTTC
CDR3aa: CASSYSREQYF

j_gene: TRBJ1-1
v_gene: TRBV7-9
d_gene: NA
abundance: few
CDR3nt: TGTGCCAGCAGCTTATCTGGGGCCACTGAAGCTTTCTTT
CDR3aa: CASSLSGATEAFF

j_gene: TRBJ2-7
v_gene: TRBV30
d_gene: NA
abundance: NA
CDR3nt: TGTGCCTACAGTGGTAGCTCCTACGAGCAGTACTTC
CDR3aa: CAYSGSSYEQYF

j_gene: TRBJ2-7
v_gene: TRBV4-2
d_gene: TRBD1
abundance: NA
CDR3nt: TGTGCCAGCAGCCCTACCGGGGGACAGGGTGCCGGGGAGCAGTACTTC
CDR3aa: CASSPTGGQGAGEQYF

j_gene: TRBJ2-1
v_gene: TRBV20-1
d_gene: TRBD2
abundance: NA
CDR3nt: TGCAGTGCTAGGGACGGACTAGCGGATAACAATGAGCAGTTCTTC
CDR3aa: CSARDGLADNNEQFF

j_gene: TRBJ2-7
v_gene: TRBV20-1
d_gene: NA
abundance: few
CDR3nt: TGCAGTGCTAGACCCCCCGGCCTTGGTGGCGAGCAGTACTTC
CDR3aa: CSARPPGLGGEQYF

j_gene: TRBJ1-3
v_gene: TRBV4-1
d_gene: TRBD1
abundance: NA
CDR3nt: TGCGCCAGCAGCCAAGGCCTCCAACAGGGGACTGGAAACACCATATATTTT
CDR3aa: CASSQGLQQGTGNTIYF

j_gene: TRBJ1-1
v_gene: TRBV20-1
d_gene: NA
abundance: NA
CDR3nt: TGCAGTGCTAGAGGTCCTCGGATGGGCACTGAAGCTTTCTTT
CDR3aa: CSARGPRMGTEAFF